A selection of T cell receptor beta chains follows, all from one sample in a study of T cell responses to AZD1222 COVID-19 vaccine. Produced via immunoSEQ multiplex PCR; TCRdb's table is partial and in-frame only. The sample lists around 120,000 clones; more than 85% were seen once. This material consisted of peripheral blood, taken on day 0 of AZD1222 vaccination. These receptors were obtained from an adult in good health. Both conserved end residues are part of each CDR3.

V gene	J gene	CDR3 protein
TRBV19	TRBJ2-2	CASSRGQGNTGELFF
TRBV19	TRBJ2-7	CATSTGRGREEQYF
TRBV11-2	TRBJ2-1	CASRPGLSYNEQFF
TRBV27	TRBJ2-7	CASSLDGFEQYF
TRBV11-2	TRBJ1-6	CASSPNASRRSPLHF
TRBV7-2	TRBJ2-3	CASSTGLAGDTQYF
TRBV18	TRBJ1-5	CASSPGVHQPQHF
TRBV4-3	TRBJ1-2	CASSQDSGMSGYTF
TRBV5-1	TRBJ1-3	CASSLGGVSGNTIYF
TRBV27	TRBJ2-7	CASSLGLTSGFSYEQYF
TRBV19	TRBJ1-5	CASKESNQPQHF
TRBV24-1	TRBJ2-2	CATSDSGTLNTGELFF
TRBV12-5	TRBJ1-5	CASGLVHMGHNQPQHF
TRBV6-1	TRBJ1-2	CASSELGGPHTYGYTF
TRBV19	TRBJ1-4	CASSRGTGGGKLFF
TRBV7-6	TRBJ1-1	CASSQIRGKNTEAFF
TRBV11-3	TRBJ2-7	CASSLSGEVSYEQYF
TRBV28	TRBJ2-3	CASTRLGTDTQYF
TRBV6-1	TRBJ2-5	CASSEAWSIQETQYF
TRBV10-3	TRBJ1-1	CAISDRLNTEAFF
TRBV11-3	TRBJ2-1	CASSIGTGQTEQFF
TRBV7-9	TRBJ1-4	CASSLGTGPTNEKLFF
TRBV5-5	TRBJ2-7	CASGLDGVGEQYF
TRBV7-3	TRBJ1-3	CASSNSTGVSGNTIYF
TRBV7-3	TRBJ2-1	CASSLGLAGRSEQFF
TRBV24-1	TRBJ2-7	CATGTSGTYEQYF
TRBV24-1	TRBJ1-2	CATSDFSSDYGYTF
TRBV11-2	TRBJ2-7	CASSSSYEQYF
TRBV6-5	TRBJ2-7	CASRRQGTSGYEQYF
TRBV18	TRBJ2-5	CASSPGYSGTIQETQYF
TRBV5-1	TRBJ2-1	CASSVGQGSYNEQFF
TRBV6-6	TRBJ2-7	CASSQGQVSYEQYF
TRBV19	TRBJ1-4	CASSIRQGYEKLFF
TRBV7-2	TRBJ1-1	CASSLREERTEAFF
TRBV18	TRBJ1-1	CASSPPLGNTEAFF
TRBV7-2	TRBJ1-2	CASSQAPASGAFYGYTF
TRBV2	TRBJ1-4	CASIRGQTTNEKLFF
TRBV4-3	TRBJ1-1	CASSKTTEWNTEAFF
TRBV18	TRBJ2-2	CASSPGLAGGTTGELFF
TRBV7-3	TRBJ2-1	CASSPSGSTNEQFF
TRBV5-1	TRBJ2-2	CASSPGGPNTGELFF
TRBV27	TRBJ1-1	CASRFPGAEAFF
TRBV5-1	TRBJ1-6	CASSAGASSYNSPLHF
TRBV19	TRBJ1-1	CASSIDKMNTEAFF
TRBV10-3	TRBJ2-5	CAISVGTSGSMVTQYF
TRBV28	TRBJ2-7	CATSGGYSSYEQYF
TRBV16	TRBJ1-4	CASSLPGATNEKLFF
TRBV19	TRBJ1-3	CASSISGAGNTIYF
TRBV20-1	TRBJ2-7	CSARVLREQYF
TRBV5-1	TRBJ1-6	CASSFLPEDNSPLHF
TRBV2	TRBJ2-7	CARTTGPSYEQYF
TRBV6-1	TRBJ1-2	CASSEGGTGLGGDGYTF
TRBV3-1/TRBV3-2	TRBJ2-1	CASSQVRGWEQFF
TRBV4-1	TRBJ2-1	CASTQAGTSGGAMYNEQFF
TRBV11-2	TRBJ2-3	CASSPRLTASTDTQYF
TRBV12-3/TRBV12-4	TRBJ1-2	CAISWVPNYGYTF
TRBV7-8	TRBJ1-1	CASSLVNRGARNTEAFF
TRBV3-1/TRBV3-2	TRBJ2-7	CASSQGYEQYF
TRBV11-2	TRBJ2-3	CASSPMGGTTDTQYF